The 26 T cell receptor beta chains listed next were all sequenced from one sample in a study of early T cells in non-severe SARS-CoV-2 infection. TCRdb ran MiXCR on the 5' RACE reads and lists one entry per CDR3 protein. The sample has 15,000 to 20,000 distinct CDR3 sequences, approximately 5.4% seen once; the top ten hold 6.5% to 8.5%. The sample was whole blood. These receptors were collected from an adult who was a healthcare worker with PCR-confirmed SARS-CoV-2 infection or an uninfected control (not recorded which).

This clonotype was counted many times. This chain joins TRBV2 and TRBJ1-3; 10 bases are shared with TRBD1. This CDR3 contains 16 residues. In germline, CDR1 is SNHLY, CDR2 FYNNEI. The ends lost 4 bases at V and 2 bases at J; junction bases unmatched: 5. In nucleotides, the CDR3 is TGTGCCAGCAGTGGGGACAGGGGCTATACTGGAAACACCATATATTTT. Translation gives CASSGDRGYTGNTIYF.

The sample holds many counts of this clonotype. The V call is TRBV4-1, the J call TRBJ2-3; no definite D call. This CDR3 region has 15 residues. The germline CDR1 and CDR2 sequences are MGHRA and YSYEKL. V was clipped by 1 base and J by 2 bases, with 10 bases between them. DNA of the CDR3: TGCGCCAGCAGCCAAGTCTCCTCGCTCACAGATACGCAGTATTTT. Translating it yields CASSQVSSLTDTQYF.

This clonotype was counted at least ten times. V is TRBV12-3 or TRBV12-4 and J is TRBJ2-4; no clear D gene. V dropped 7 bases and J dropped 0 bases, with 7 bases sitting between them. The CDR3 totals 13 residues. This chain's CDR3 is CASNGLAKNIQYF. DNA for the CDR3: TGTGCCAGCAATGGCTTAGCCAAAAACATTCAGTACTTC.

This clonotype was seen repeatedly, ten times or more. V gene TRBV4-3 combines with J gene TRBJ2-2; no firm D call. This CDR3 region has 14 residues. CDR1 is LGHNA, CDR2 YSLEER, per germline. Trimming stripped 1 base from V and 5 bases from J, with 8 bases between. The CDR3 here is CASSQVSVTGELFF. The CDR3 DNA follows: TGCGCCAGCAGCCAAGTATCGGTTACCGGGGAGCTGTTTTTT.

This clonotype was detected ten times or more. The chain couples TRBV12-3 or TRBV12-4 to TRBJ2-5; the match to TRBD2 covers 9 bases. Trimming at V came to 6 bases and at J to 4 bases, leaving 6 bases not matched to a gene. CDR3 size: 14 residues. The CDR3 region is CASRGSGRRETQYF. The CDR3 bases are TGTGCCAGCAGAGGGAGCGGGAGGAGAGAGACCCAGTACTTC.

This chain links TRBV29-1 with TRBJ2-3, with 9 bases that match TRBD1. CDR1 is SQVTM, CDR2 ANQGSEA, per germline. With 2 bases clipped from V and 0 bases from J, the junction kept 6 bases outside the gene matches. There are 16 residues in the CDR3. CDR3 protein: CSVEPRTGESTDTQYF. For the CDR3, the DNA is TGCAGCGTTGAACCCCGGACAGGGGAAAGCACAGATACGCAGTATTTT.

This clonotype was seen repeatedly, ten times or more. This chain joins TRBV6-4 and TRBJ2-1, with TRBD1 matching over 8 bases. CDR1 is MRHNA, CDR2 SNTAGT, per germline. The CDR3 extends over 16 amino acids. The J segment lost 8 bases and the V segment lost 2 bases, leaving 11 bases of the junction unmatched. CDR3 DNA sequence: TGTGCCAGCAGTGACACCGGACAGGGCTTGTTAGATGAGCAGTTCTTC. Translating it yields CASSDTGQGLLDEQFF.

This clonotype was counted many times. The rearrangement uses TRBV28 and TRBJ1-2, with 10 bases identical to TRBD1. There are 14 residues in the CDR3. Germline V gene lookup returns CDR1 MDHEN and CDR2 SYDVKM. V trimming: 6 bases; J trimming: 3 bases; junction bases outside the gene matches: 4. The CDR3 loop reads CASRGTGVYYGYTF. CDR3 nucleotide sequence: TGTGCCAGCAGAGGGACAGGGGTTTACTATGGCTACACCTTC.

This clonotype was counted at least ten times. The chain combines TRBV27 with TRBJ1-5; D not certain. This CDR3 comprises 14 residues. Trimming pared 2 bases from V and 1 base from J, leaving 6 bases between. Germline lookup yields CDR1 MNHEY and CDR2 SMNVEV (reference sequence). CDR3 sequence: CASSLARSNQPQHF. Here the CDR3 DNA reads TGTGCCAGCAGTTTAGCGCGCAGCAATCAGCCCCAGCATTTT.

The chain is built from TRBV6-5 and TRBJ2-3; a possible D gene is TRBD2 (5 bases). Trimming stripped 7 bases from V and 1 base from J, with 12 bases between. In germline, CDR1 is MNHEY, CDR2 SVGAGI. The CDR3 is 14 residues long. Written as DNA, the CDR3 is TGTGCCAGCACTAGAGGAGGTGGCACAGATACGCAGTATTTT. Translation gives CASTRGGGTDTQYF.

This clonotype was found many times. The chain employs TRBV6-1 and TRBJ1-2; perhaps TRBD1 as D (6 bases). The germline V gene has CDR1 MNHNS and CDR2 SASEGT. V lost 7 bases, J lost 8 bases, and 20 bases lay in between. This CDR3 contains 14 residues. The CDR3 loop reads CASMFGGDKSGYTF. The CDR3 coding sequence is TGTGCCAGCATGTTCGGGGGCGACAAGTCAGGCTACACCTTC.

This clonotype has ten or more counts. The chain recombines TRBV7-9 with TRBJ2-5; 8 bases match TRBD1. The germline CDR1 and CDR2 sequences are SEHNR and FQNEAQ (reference sequence). The CDR3 spans 16 residues. The V and J ends lost 0 bases and 5 bases, in that order; junction bases with no gene match: 8. For the CDR3, the DNA is TGTGCCAGCAGCTTAGCCCCCGGACAGGGCTGGGAGACCCAGTACTTC. Translation gives CASSLAPGQGWETQYF.

The chain recombines TRBV30 with TRBJ2-2; TRBD2 matches at 14 bases. V dropped 1 base and J dropped 9; count of bases not matched to a gene: 7. Germline V gives CDR1 GTSNPN, CDR2 SVGIG (reference sequence). This CDR3 region has 16 residues. The CDR3 DNA is TGTGCCTGGAGTGGGGCCGGGACTAGCGGGAGCTGGGAGCTGTTTTTT. This gives the protein CAWSGAGTSGSWELFF.

This clonotype was counted many times. This chain connects TRBV10-1 to TRBJ2-5; TRBD1 aligns across 8 bases. There are 15 residues in the CDR3. V trimming: 3 bases; J trimming: 5 bases; junction bases outside the gene matches: 8. Germline-derived CDR1 and CDR2 are WNHNN and SYGVQD (reference sequence). CDR3 nucleotides: TGCGCCAGCAGTGAAGGGGCAGGGGGCCAGGAGACCCAGTACTTC. Its translation is CASSEGAGGQETQYF.

In this sample, this clonotype turned up many times. The genes are TRBV5-1 and TRBJ2-7; tentative D call: TRBD2 (5 bases). The CDR3 has 16 residues. With 0 bases removed from V and 2 bases from J, the gap between germline ends came to 15 bases. Per the germline V gene, CDR1 is SGHRS and CDR2 is YFSETQ. The CDR3 region is CASSLAGGPTTYEQYF. The CDR3 DNA is TGCGCCAGCAGCTTGGCCGGAGGACCCACCACCTACGAGCAGTACTTC.

This clonotype was seen at least ten times. The V call is TRBV7-2, the J call TRBJ1-2, with D unresolved. The CDR3 spans 14 residues. Deletions cut 1 base from V and 4 bases from J, with 10 bases between. CDR1 is SGHTA, CDR2 FQGNSA, per germline. Here the CDR3 DNA reads TGTGCCAGCAGCTTAGTAGGAGGCGCCTATGGCTACACCTTC. Its translation is CASSLVGGAYGYTF.

The J gene is TRBJ1-4, the V gene TRBV7-2, with 8 bases aligning to TRBD1. The CDR3 loop spans 15 amino acids. After removal of 5 bases from V and 10 bases from J, the junction contained 12 bases not matched to a gene. Germline CDR1 and CDR2: SGHTA and FQGNSA. This CDR3 is CASSPLGQDKAKLFF. In DNA, the CDR3 is TGTGCCAGCAGCCCTCTGGGACAGGATAAAGCAAAACTGTTTTTT.

Worth noting for this clonotype: A much larger clone lies one base from this, so it may be a read error. The chain uses TRBV2 and TRBJ2-3; 9 bases fit TRBD2. Looked up from germline, CDR1 is SNHLY and CDR2 is FYNNEI. This CDR3 has 15 amino acids. CDR3 nucleotides: TGTGACAGCAGGGGTCGCGTAGCGGGAGTGAACACGCAGTATTTT. Translating gives CDSRGRVAGVNTQYF. The variable domain in full, completed from reference TRBV2 and TRBJ2-3, reads EPEVTQTPSHQVTQMGQEVILRCVPISNHLYFYWYRQILGQKVEFLVSFYNNEISEKSEIFDDQFSVERPDGSNFTLKIRSTKLEDSAMYFCDSRGRVAGVNTQYFGPGTRLTVL.

This clonotype was counted a few times. V gene TRBV20-1 combines with J gene TRBJ2-2, with D perhaps TRBD2 (6 bases). Trimming removed 4 bases from V and 2 bases from J, with 11 bases in between. CDR1 DFQATT and CDR2 SNEGSKA come from the germline V gene (reference sequence). This CDR3 has 14 amino acids. CDR3 protein: CSATSAINTGELFF. DNA for the CDR3: TGCAGTGCTACTAGCGCCATTAACACCGGGGAGCTGTTTTTT.

This clonotype was found many times. The chain carries TRBV5-1 and TRBJ2-1, with 7 bases that match TRBD1. V was clipped by 3 bases and J by 8 bases; unmatched bases: 8. Germline V gene data show CDR1 as SGHRS and CDR2 as YFSETQ. The CDR3 has 14 residues. CDR3 sequence reads: CASSSGTDWDEQFF. As DNA, the CDR3 is TGCGCCAGCAGCTCCGGGACAGATTGGGATGAGCAGTTCTTC.

This clonotype is classed as medium-sized (0.01 to 0.1%). The chain couples TRBV24-1 to TRBJ2-1; D ambiguous. The V gene's germline CDR1 is KGHDR and CDR2 SFDVKD. V dropped 1 base and J dropped 12 bases, with 6 bases sitting between them. The CDR3 consists of 11 residues. The CDR3 loop reads CATSDFGGQFF. The CDR3 DNA reads TGTGCCACCAGTGATTTCGGCGGGCAGTTCTTC.

This clonotype showed up just a few times. The J gene is TRBJ2-3, the V gene TRBV4-3; TRBD2 is a possible D gene (6 bases). Germline CDR1 LGHNA, CDR2 YSLEER. The CDR3 loop spans 16 amino acids. V gave up 4 bases and J gave up 1 base, with 15 bases separating them. CDR3 nucleotide sequence: TGCGCCAGCAGCCCCCTGGGGGGTTTAGGCACAGATACGCAGTATTTT. It translates to CASSPLGGLGTDTQYF.

By share, this clonotype counts as medium-sized. The CDR3 protein is CASSAWSGELFF. The CDR3 DNA is TGTGCCAGCAGCGCCTGGTCGGGGGAGCTGTTTTTT. The genes are TRBV9 and TRBJ2-2, with D hard to call. Germline values: CDR1 SGDLS, CDR2 YYNGEE. V was shortened by 3 bases and J by 8 bases, with 8 bases between the two germline ends. The CDR3 totals 12 residues.

This clonotype came up many times. The DNA for the CDR3 is TGTGCCAGCTCACCCGTGGGCGAGGCTACAGATACGCAGTATTTT. This sequence encodes CASSPVGEATDTQYF. The chain couples TRBV18 to TRBJ2-3; no reliable D call. Germline CDR1 and CDR2: KGHSH and LQKENI. This CDR3 comprises 15 residues. Trimming stripped 3 bases from V and 3 bases from J, with 13 bases between. The full variable domain, in which reference TRBV18 and TRBJ2-3 provide the parts outside the CDR3, is NAGVMQNPRHLVRRRGQEARLRCSPMKGHSHVYWYRQLPEEGLKFMVYLQKENIIDESGMPKERFSAEFPKEGPSILRIQQVVRGDSAAYFCASSPVGEATDTQYFGPGTRLTVL.

Ten or more counts support this clonotype. V gene TRBV6-6 combines with J gene TRBJ1-1; possible D gene TRBD1, 5 bases. Germline V gene sequence: CDR1 MNHNY, CDR2 SVGAGI (reference sequence). Trimming left V 3 bases short and J 3 bases short, with 11 bases between. This CDR3 region has 14 residues. The CDR3 DNA follows: TGTGCCAGCAGTTATGCAGGGAAGGACACTGAAGCTTTCTTT. This gives the protein CASSYAGKDTEAFF.

In this sample, this clonotype turned up many times. This sequence joins TRBV4-1 and TRBJ2-1; 7 bases line up with TRBD2. The CDR3 has 18 residues. The V and J ends lost 0 bases and 7 bases, in that order; junction bases with no gene match: 15. Germline CDR1 is MGHRA and CDR2 is YSYEKL. The CDR3 DNA is TGCGCCAGCAGCCAAGAAAGGGGTGGTCGGGAGGCTTGGAATGAGCAGTTCTTC. Amino acid sequence: CASSQERGGREAWNEQFF.